Sequencing of this TCR beta chain was carried out in a study of Ad26.COV2.S vaccination and SARS-CoV-2 variants. Study-wide background: Ad26.COV2.S given intramuscularly, once or twice 56 days apart. Findings and caveats of the study: A substantial breadth of spike-specific CD8+ and CD4+ T cell responses after vaccination has been reported. The TCR breadth and depth analyses may have produced an underestimate of total T cell responses.

Regarding treatment: roughly 18 received Ad26.COV2.S at low or high dose, single or two shots; 5 received placebo; per-sample allocation not given. The study sampled participants on day 63 after the first vaccine or placebo injection. Spike of the Wuhan-strain SARS-CoV-2 was expressed by an Ad26 vector, which formed the vaccine. V shed 0 bases and J 8 bases; nucleotides not matched to a gene: 5. Germline V gene sequence: CDR1 MNHEY, CDR2 SVGAGI. The CDR3 spans 15 residues. Assay used: immunoSEQ multiplex PCR; TCRdb lists only in-frame clones, some missing. The sample contains some 460,000 clones, about nine tenths of which appear only once. Comment on this clone: Its target is not known.

The chain carries TRBV6-5 and TRBJ1-5; 9 positions match TRBD1. The sequenced sample was peripheral blood, obtained in a trial of Ad26.COV2.S vaccine versus placebo. The sequence was obtained from a person between 18 and 65 years old who received the Ad26.COV2.S COVID-19 vaccine or a placebo. The CDR3, as DNA: TGTGCCAGCAGTTACTCCGGGACAGGGATGGAGCCCCAGCATTTT. It specifies CASSYSGTGMEPQHF.